This T cell receptor beta chain was found in a study of T cells in Graves' hyperthyroidism and ophthalmopathy. Study as a whole: Peripheral blood draws took place at initial diagnosis, ahead of any treatment. General study findings and limits: Stable hyperthyroidism was separated from ophthalmopathy by a model based on 13 V-J features.

About this clonotype: Its antigen is as yet unknown.

Exclusion criteria comprised uncontrolled infection, other autoimmune disease, pregnancy or lactation. RNA transcripts served as the template for amplifying TCR beta CDR3 regions. An initial round of RT-PCR targeting the TCR CDR3 relied on the HTBI primer set. TCRdb recomputed calls from the multiplex PCR reads with MiXCR, one row per CDR3 protein. The table has about 700,000 distinct CDR3 sequences, less than 15% seen once. Per the germline V gene, CDR1 is LNHDA and CDR2 is SQIVND (reference sequence). Unmatched junction bases numbered 9, after V lost 3 bases and J lost 3 bases. CDR3 length: 16 amino acids.

This chain links TRBV19 with TRBJ2-3; 7 nucleotides line up with TRBD1. The source is a woman aged 18-29 years with Graves' hyperthyroidism. Sequenced sample: blood. This CDR3 is CASSILRQGWTDTQYF. For the CDR3, the DNA is TGTGCCAGTAGTATTCTTCGACAGGGATGGACAGATACGCAGTATTTT.